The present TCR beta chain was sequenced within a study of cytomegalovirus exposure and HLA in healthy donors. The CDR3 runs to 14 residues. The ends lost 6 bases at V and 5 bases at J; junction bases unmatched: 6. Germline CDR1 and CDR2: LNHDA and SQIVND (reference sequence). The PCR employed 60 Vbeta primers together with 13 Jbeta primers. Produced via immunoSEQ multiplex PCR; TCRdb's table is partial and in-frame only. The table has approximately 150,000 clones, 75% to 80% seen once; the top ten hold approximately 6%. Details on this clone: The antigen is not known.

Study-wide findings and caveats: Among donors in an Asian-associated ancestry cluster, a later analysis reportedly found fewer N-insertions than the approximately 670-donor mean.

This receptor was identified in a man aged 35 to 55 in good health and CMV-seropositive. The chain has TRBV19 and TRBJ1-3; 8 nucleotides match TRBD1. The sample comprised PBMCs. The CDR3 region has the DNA TGTGCCAGTAGCAGAGGACAGGGAAGAAACACCATATATTTT. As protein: CASSRGQGRNTIYF.